The clone carrying this T cell receptor (beta chain) was counted at least ten times. Assignment of participants to cohorts was predicated upon participant-reported clinical history. This sample stems from a study of blood T cell repertoires in COVID-19. The CDR3 runs to 15 residues. The germline V gene has CDR1 WNHNN and CDR2 SYGVQD (reference sequence). V lost 3 bases, J lost 2 bases, and 12 bases lay in between. Measured with immunoSEQ multiplex PCR; TCRdb has only the in-frame clones, and not every one. This repertoire shows 150,000 to 200,000 clones, about four fifths found once; its top ten account for 3.2%.

The chain has TRBV10-1 and TRBJ2-3; D possibly corresponds to TRBD2 (6 bases). The material sequenced was PBMCs or T cells enriched from blood (not recorded which). The sequence was collected from a woman aged 25 to 39 who had been exposed to COVID-19. CDR3 protein: CASSEGGRDTDTQYF. The CDR3 DNA sequence: TGCGCCAGCAGTGAAGGAGGGAGAGACACAGATACGCAGTATTTT.